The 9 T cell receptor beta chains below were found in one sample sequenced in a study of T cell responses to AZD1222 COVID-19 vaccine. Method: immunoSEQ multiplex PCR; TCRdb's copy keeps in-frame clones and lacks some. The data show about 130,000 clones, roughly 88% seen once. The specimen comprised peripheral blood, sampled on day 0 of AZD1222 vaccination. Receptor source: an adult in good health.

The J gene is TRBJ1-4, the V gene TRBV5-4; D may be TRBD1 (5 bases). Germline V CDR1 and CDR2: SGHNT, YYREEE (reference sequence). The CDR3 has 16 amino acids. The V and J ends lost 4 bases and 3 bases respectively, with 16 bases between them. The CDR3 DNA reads TGTGCCAGCAGCCGGGGGTCAGATTCTTCTAATGAAAAACTGTTTTTT. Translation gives CASSRGSDSSNEKLFF.

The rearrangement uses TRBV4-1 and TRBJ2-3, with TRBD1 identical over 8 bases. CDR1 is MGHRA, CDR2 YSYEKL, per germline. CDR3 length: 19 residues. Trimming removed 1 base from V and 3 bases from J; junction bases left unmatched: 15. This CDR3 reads CASSQGNRGTGGSTDTQYF. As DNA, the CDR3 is TGCGCCAGCAGCCAAGGAAACAGGGGGACCGGCGGATCTACAGATACGCAGTATTTT.

The CDR3 bases are TGTGCCAGCAGCGGACAGATTCACTCTGGAAACACCATATATTTT. Its protein product is CASSGQIHSGNTIYF. V and J are TRBV2 and TRBJ1-3; a possible D gene is TRBD1 (6 bases). The CDR3 totals 15 residues. Per germline, CDR1 SNHLY and CDR2 FYNNEI. V was trimmed by 6 bases and J by 0 bases, leaving 12 bases between them. Using reference TRBV2 and TRBJ1-3 for the parts outside the CDR3, the full variable domain is EPEVTQTPSHQVTQMGQEVILRCVPISNHLYFYWYRQILGQKVEFLVSFYNNEISEKSEIFDDQFSVERPDGSNFTLKIRSTKLEDSAMYFCASSGQIHSGNTIYFGEGSWLTVV.

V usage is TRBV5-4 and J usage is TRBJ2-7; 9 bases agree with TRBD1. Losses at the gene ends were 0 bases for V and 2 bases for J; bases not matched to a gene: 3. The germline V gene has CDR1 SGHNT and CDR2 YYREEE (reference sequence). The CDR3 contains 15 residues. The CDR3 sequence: CASSLGGQGTYEQYF. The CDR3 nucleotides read TGTGCCAGCAGCTTGGGAGGACAGGGGACCTACGAGCAGTACTTC.

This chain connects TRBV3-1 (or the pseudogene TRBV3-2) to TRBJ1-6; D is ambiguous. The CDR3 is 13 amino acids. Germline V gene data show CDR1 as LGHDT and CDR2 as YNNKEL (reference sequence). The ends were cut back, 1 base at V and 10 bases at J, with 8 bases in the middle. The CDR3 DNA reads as TGTGCCAGCAGCCAAGTTGATGGCTCACCCCTCCACTTT. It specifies CASSQVDGSPLHF.

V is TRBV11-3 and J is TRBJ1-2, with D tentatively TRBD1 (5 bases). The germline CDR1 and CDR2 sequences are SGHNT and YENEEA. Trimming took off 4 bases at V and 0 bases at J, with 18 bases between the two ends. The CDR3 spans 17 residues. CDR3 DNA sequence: TGTGCCAGCAGCTGGGGTTGGAGGGGCCCGTCTAACTATGGCTACACCTTC. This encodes CASSWGWRGPSNYGYTF.

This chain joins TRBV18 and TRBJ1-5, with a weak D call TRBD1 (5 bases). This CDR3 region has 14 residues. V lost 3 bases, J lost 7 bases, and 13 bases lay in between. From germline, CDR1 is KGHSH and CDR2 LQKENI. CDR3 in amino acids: CASSPGGGSQPQHF. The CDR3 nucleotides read TGTGCCAGCTCACCCGGGGGGGGGAGCCAGCCCCAGCATTTT.

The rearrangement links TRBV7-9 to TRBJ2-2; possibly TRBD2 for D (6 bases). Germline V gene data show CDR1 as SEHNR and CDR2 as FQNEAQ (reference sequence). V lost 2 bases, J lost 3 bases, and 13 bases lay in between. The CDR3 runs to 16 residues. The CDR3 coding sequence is TGTGCCAGCAGCTTATTTGCTAGCGTATACACCGGGGAGCTGTTTTTT. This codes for CASSLFASVYTGELFF.

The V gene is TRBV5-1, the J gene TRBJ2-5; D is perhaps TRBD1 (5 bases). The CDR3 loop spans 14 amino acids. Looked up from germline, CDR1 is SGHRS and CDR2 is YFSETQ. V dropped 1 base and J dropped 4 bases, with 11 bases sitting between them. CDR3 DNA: TGCGCCAGCAGCTTGTCGGCAGGGATAGAGACCCAGTACTTC. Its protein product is CASSLSAGIETQYF.